This T cell receptor beta chain was identified during a study of shared clonotypes between healthy human individuals (TCRdb year 2020). For the wider study: The cohort comprised two women and three men aged 18 to 49 years. To estimate repertoire size and how much clonotype sharing occurs between individuals, the study deeply sequenced the blood TCR repertoires of roughly 5 healthy adults. To increase sequencing depth and limit assay-specific biases, TCR repertoire library preparation and sequencing were carried out by different laboratories using diverse techniques. Each donor's leukapheresis produced roughly between roughly 0.85 and 10 billion PBMCs. For each donor, three plates each were used for CD4 naive and CD4 memory, two plates were used for CD8 naive, and one plate was used for CD8 memory.

Concerning this clone: Which antigen it targets is not known. No much larger clone exists at a distance of one base, and base qualities are not known.

On the study overall, not on this receptor specifically: Pairwise subsampling led to the expectation that sequencing depth would affect the degree of clonotype sharing among donors. Incomplete sequencing was indicated by rarefaction of sorted-subset datasets, despite the large sequencing depth. Compared with non-shared clonotypes, the clonotypes found in all four sorted-subset donors had higher generation probabilities. Sharing across a few donors was observed for 4.5% to 6.5% of naive CD4, 3.5% of naive CD8, 2% to 2.5% of memory CD4, and about 0.38% of memory CD8 clonotypes. Larger estimated clonotype richness was generally found for naive subsets than for memory subsets. Because the study included a small number of donors, the genetic and exposure-history diversity represented was limited. Sampling was restricted to blood, and TCR repertoires in tissues likely differ from the TCR repertoires found in blood.

The donors were healthy, HIV-negative adults who had no recently reported acute infections or vaccinations. Every donor was a Caucasian adult residing in Nashville, Tennessee, USA. CD4+ T cells were enriched by magnetic negative selection, after which naive cells were positively selected on CD45RA and the negative fraction was taken as the memory subset. Blood was collected by leukapheresis, and PBMCs were isolated by Ficoll-Histopaque density gradient centrifugation and then cryopreserved in liquid nitrogen vapor phase. Purity and quantity of every magnetically sorted T cell population were checked by analytical flow cytometry. From each sorted fraction, genomic DNA was isolated and quantified by UV absorbance on a Nanodrop 2000c. Using the deep immunoSEQ assay, multiplex PCR amplified TCR CDR3 regions from genomic DNA. Genomic DNA extracted from each cell subset was distributed evenly over all wells of several immunoSEQ 96-well plates, and each plate served as one replicate. For sorted subsets, each replicate PCR was loaded with 200 to 250 ng genomic DNA, equivalent to about 33,000 T cell genomes. Purified libraries were quantified with a Qubit 3.0 fluorometer, sized on a Bioanalyzer 2100, and re-quantified with the KAPA Library Quantification kit. Every immunoSEQ 96-well plate was sequenced on a dedicated single-read 150-cycle Illumina NextSeq 550 flow cell. In the authors' own workflow: Because only junctional sequences without quality scores were contained in the immunoSEQ output, filtering matching that applied to full-length reads could not be performed. To assign V/J genes and CDR3, sequences were annotated using PyIR, a Python wrapper for IgBLAST v1.9, with IMGT germline references. Any read was removed if the V/J assignment was weak (E-value above 1e-6), the CDR3 was missing, or the read contained stop codons, out-of-frame junctions, or ambiguous translated residues. V3J clonotypes were defined by identical inferred V gene, J gene, and CDR3 amino acid sequence. Percentage overlap between repertoires was calculated by dividing the number of shared unique clonotypes by the size of the smaller repertoire. Repertoire richness was assessed with RTK rarefaction, the Chao1 estimator, and Recon v2.1 estimates of unobserved clonotypes. OLGA was used to compute generation probabilities for all TCRbeta clonotypes that the gDNA method yielded from a handful of donors. TCRdb re-hosts the immuneACCESS table, in-frame sequences only. Its copies lack some clones; in the studies checked, an unresolved V gene accounts for under half of them, and the cause for the rest is not known. The V and J calls and clone size come from that table; D and trimming were worked out from the DNA. The sample table contains 950,000 to 1,300,000 clones; only one count was recorded for around 76% of them. The ten largest clones take up about 1.5% of the sample.

Specimen: memory CD4+ T cells sorted from blood. The cell subset or site label corresponds to: CD45RA-negative fraction. This sequence was found in a man between 18 and 29 years old in good health.

The CDR3 protein is CASSLGVQNSPLHF. The nucleotide sequence reads as follows: TGCGCCAGCAGCTTGGGGGTTCAGAATTCACCCCTCCACTTT. Recombination linked TRBV5-1 to TRBJ1-6; the D gene is unclear. V is reduced by 0 bases and J by 7 bases, leaving a spacing of 8 bases between them. The germline V gene encodes CDR1 SGHRS and CDR2 YFSETQ. The CDR3 has 14 amino acids, counting the end cysteine and phenylalanine. Left in the record is the CDR3 DNA by itself, 42 bases read in frame from the first base.